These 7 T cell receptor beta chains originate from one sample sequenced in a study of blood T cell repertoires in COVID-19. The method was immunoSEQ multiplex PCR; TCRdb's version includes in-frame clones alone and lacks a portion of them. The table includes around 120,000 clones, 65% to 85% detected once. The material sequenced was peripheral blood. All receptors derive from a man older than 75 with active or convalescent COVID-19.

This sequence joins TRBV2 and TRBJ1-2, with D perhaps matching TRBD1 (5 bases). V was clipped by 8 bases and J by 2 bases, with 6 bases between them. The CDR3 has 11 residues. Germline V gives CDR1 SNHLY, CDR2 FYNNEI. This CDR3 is CASGGNYGYTF. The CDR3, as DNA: TGTGCCAGCGGGGGGAACTATGGCTACACCTTC.

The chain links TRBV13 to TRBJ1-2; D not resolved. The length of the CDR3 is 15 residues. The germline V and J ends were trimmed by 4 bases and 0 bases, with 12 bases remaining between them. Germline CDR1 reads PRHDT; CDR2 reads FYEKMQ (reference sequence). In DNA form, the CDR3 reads TGTGCCAGCAGCTCAGAGATCGCGGCTAACTATGGCTACACCTTC. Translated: CASSSEIAANYGYTF.

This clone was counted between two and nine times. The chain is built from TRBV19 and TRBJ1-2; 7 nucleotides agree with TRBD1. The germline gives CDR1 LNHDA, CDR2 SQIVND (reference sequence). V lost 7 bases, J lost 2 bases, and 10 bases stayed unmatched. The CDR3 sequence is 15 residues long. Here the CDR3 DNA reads TGTGCCAGTATCCACAGGGACAGTGGCAACTATGGCTACACCTTC. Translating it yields CASIHRDSGNYGYTF.

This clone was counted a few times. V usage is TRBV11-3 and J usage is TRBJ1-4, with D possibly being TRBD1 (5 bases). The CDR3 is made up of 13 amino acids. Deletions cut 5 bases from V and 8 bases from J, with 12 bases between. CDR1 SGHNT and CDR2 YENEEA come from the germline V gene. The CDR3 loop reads CASSEAGGEKLFF. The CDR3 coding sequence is TGTGCCAGCAGCGAAGCGGGGGGGGAAAAACTGTTTTTT.

CDR3 loop: CASSSGGGSNQPQHF. In DNA form, the CDR3 reads TGTGCCAGCTCATCCGGGGGGGGTAGCAATCAGCCCCAGCATTTT. V gene TRBV18 combines with J gene TRBJ1-5, with TRBD1 as a possible D gene (5 bases). The length of the CDR3 is 15 residues. Between the trimmed V and J ends, which lost 5 bases and 0 bases, there was a span of 11 bases. The germline V gene encodes CDR1 KGHSH and CDR2 LQKENI.

The CDR3 sequence is CASSETGTVNSPLHF. The CDR3 DNA reads as TGTGCCAGCAGCGAGACCGGGACAGTCAATTCACCCCTCCACTTT. The V and J genes are TRBV7-2 and TRBJ1-6; 7 bases are shared with TRBD1. Germline values: CDR1 SGHTA, CDR2 FQGNSA. V shed 5 bases, J shed 7 bases, and the junction held 8 bases outside the gene matches. The CDR3 covers 15 residues.

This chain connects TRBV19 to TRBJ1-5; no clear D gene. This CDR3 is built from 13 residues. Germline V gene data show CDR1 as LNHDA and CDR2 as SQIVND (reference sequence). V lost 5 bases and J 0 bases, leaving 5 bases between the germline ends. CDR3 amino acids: CASSPYSNQPQHF. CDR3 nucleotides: TGTGCCAGTAGTCCTTATAGCAATCAGCCCCAGCATTTT.